Shown below are 2 T cell receptor beta chains from a single sample sequenced in a study of blood T cell repertoires in COVID-19. Method: immunoSEQ multiplex PCR; TCRdb's copy keeps in-frame clones and lacks some. The repertoire has approximately 210,000 clones, 86% of them found once; the top ten carry about 2.2%. Sample: peripheral blood. These receptors originate from a man aged 25-40 years who had recovered from COVID-19.

This rearrangement joins TRBV29-1 to TRBJ1-2, with TRBD1 matching over 8 bases. The CDR3 extends over 13 amino acids. Germline CDR1 is SQVTM and CDR2 is ANQGSEA. The V segment lost 2 bases and the J segment 6 bases; nucleotides outside the gene matches: 5. This CDR3 reads CSVESPDRDGYTF. The CDR3 coding sequence is TGCAGCGTTGAATCGCCGGACAGGGATGGCTACACCTTC.

V usage is TRBV24-1 and J usage is TRBJ2-4; 7 bases are a match to TRBD1. Germline CDR1 is KGHDR and CDR2 is SFDVKD. J gave up 0 bases and V 8 bases, and 12 bases lay outside the gene matches. The CDR3 spans 17 residues. CDR3 bases: TGTGCCACCAAACCTCCGGGACAGCACATAGCCAAAAACATTCAGTACTTC. Translated, it gives CATKPPGQHIAKNIQYF.